These T cell receptor beta chains were read from a single sample in a study of long-term antiretroviral therapy in people with HIV. TCRdb keeps only in-frame clones here, not all; method: immunoSEQ multiplex PCR. Counted here are under 15,000 clones, 82% occurring once; the ten biggest clones make up about 20%. The sample consisted of unsorted PBMCs, taken roughly 8.1 years after starting antiretroviral therapy. These receptors originate from a middle-aged man with HIV. Each CDR3 is given without its conserved first and last residue. Each record gives: V gene, J gene, CDR3 protein.

V: TRBV27; J: TRBJ2-5; CDR3: ASRGQAETQY
V: TRBV5-6; J: TRBJ2-1; CDR3: ASSLEGHNEQF
V: TRBV29-1; J: TRBJ1-2; CDR3: SVSGTVGYT
V: TRBV6-5; J: TRBJ2-7; CDR3: ASTWDRNYEQY
V: TRBV10-3; J: TRBJ2-1; CDR3: AISETGATYNEQF
V: TRBV2; J: TRBJ2-1; CDR3: ASSEEAGGINEQF
V: TRBV6-5; J: TRBJ1-2; CDR3: ASSYSEGAYDGYT
V: TRBV10-3; J: TRBJ2-2; CDR3: AISESPTRGQGIGTGELF
V: TRBV19; J: TRBJ1-1; CDR3: ASIEGPNTEAF
V: TRBV6-1; J: TRBJ1-4; CDR3: ASVRTTATNEKLF
V: TRBV4-1; J: TRBJ1-1; CDR3: ASSQDWGAGNTEAF
V: TRBV9; J: TRBJ2-7; CDR3: ASSPGAKYEQY
V: TRBV10-3; J: TRBJ1-1; CDR3: AISEVEVRTKPNTEAF
V: TRBV28; J: TRBJ2-7; CDR3: ASSFPDRVYEQY
V: TRBV29-1; J: TRBJ2-1; CDR3: SVGVGLGEQF
V: TRBV10-3; J: TRBJ1-2; CDR3: AISQGAEADGYT
V: TRBV5-6; J: TRBJ2-7; CDR3: ASSLGQRYYEQY
V: TRBV10-3; J: TRBJ2-7; CDR3: AISESGDEQY
V: TRBV11-1; J: TRBJ1-1; CDR3: ASSFSQGPITEAF
V: TRBV27; J: TRBJ2-3; CDR3: ASSPTSLLAGGNTQY